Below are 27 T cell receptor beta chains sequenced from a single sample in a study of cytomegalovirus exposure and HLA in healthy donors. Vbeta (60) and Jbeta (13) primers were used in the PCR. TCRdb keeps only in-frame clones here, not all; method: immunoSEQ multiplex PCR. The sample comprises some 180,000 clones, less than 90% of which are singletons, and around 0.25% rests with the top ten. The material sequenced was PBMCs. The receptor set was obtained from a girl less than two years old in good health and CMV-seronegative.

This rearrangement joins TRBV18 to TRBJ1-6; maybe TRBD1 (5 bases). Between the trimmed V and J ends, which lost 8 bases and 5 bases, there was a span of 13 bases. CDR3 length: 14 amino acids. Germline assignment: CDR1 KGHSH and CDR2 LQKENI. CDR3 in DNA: TGTGCCAGCAAGGCGGGAGGGGATAATTCACCCCTCCACTTT. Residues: CASKAGGDNSPLHF.

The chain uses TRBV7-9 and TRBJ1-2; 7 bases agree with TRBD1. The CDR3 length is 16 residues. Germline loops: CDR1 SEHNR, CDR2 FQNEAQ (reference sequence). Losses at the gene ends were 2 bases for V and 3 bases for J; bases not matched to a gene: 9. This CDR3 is CASSLSGRRGDYGYTF. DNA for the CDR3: TGTGCCAGCAGCTTATCCGGTCGCAGGGGGGACTATGGCTACACCTTC.

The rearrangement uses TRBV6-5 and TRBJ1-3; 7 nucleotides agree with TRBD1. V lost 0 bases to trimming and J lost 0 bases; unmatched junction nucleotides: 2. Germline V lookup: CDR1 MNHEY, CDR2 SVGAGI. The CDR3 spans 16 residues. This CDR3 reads CASSYSTGDSGNTIYF. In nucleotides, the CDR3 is TGTGCCAGCAGTTACTCTACAGGGGACTCTGGAAACACCATATATTTT.

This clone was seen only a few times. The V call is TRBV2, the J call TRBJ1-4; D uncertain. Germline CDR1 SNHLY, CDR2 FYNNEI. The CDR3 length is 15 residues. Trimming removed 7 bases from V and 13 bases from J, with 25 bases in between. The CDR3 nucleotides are TGTGCCAGCAACGTCCTTACCGGGGTCCTAGAGGGACTGTTTTTT. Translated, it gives CASNVLTGVLEGLFF. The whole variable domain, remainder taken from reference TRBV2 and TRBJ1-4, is EPEVTQTPSHQVTQMGQEVILRCVPISNHLYFYWYRQILGQKVEFLVSFYNNEISEKSEIFDDQFSVERPDGSNFTLKIRSTKLEDSAMYFCASNVLTGVLEGLFFGSGTQLSVL.

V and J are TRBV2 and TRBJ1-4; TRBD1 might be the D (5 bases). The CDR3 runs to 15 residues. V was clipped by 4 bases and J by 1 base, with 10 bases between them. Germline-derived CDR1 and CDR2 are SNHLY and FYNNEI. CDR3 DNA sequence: TGTGCCAGCAGTGCGCGGGGGGTAACTAATGAAAAACTGTTTTTT. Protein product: CASSARGVTNEKLFF. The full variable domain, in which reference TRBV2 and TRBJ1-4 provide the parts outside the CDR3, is EPEVTQTPSHQVTQMGQEVILRCVPISNHLYFYWYRQILGQKVEFLVSFYNNEISEKSEIFDDQFSVERPDGSNFTLKIRSTKLEDSAMYFCASSARGVTNEKLFFGSGTQLSVL.

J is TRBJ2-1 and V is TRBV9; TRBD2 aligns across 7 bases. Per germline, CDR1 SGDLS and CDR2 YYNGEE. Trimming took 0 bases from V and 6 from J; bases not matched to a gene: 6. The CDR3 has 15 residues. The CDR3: CASSVGRTRSNEQFF. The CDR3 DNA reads TGTGCCAGCAGCGTAGGGAGGACTAGGTCCAATGAGCAGTTCTTC.

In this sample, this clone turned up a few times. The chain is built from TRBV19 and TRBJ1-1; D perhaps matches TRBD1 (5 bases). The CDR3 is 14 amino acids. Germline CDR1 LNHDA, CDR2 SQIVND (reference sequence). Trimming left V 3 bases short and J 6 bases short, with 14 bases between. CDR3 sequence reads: CASSIPGLSSEAFF. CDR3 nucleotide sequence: TGTGCCAGTAGTATCCCAGGGCTGAGTTCTGAAGCTTTCTTT.

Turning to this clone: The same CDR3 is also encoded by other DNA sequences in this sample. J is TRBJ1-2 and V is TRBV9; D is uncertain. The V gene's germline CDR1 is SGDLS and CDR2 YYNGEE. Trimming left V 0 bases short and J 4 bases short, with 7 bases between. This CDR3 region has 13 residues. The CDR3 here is CASSVGTGYGYTF. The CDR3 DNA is TGTGCCAGCAGCGTAGGCACGGGCTATGGCTACACCTTC.

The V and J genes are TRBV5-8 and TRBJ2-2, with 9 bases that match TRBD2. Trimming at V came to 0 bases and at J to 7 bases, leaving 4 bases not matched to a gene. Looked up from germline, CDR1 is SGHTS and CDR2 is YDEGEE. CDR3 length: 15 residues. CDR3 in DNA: TGTGCCAGCAGCTTGGGCGGGGGGGCCGACGGGGAGCTGTTTTTT. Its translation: CASSLGGGADGELFF.

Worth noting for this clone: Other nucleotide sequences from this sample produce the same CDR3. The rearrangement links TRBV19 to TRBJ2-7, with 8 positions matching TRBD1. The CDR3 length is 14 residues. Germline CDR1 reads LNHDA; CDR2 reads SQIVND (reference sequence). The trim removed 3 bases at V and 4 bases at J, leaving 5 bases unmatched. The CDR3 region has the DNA TGTGCCAGTAGTATCGGGACAGGTGGGTACGAGCAGTACTTC. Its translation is CASSIGTGGYEQYF.

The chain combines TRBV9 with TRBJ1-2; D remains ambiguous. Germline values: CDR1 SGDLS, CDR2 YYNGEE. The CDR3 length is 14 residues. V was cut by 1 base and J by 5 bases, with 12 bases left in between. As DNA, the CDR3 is TGTGCCAGCAGCGTAAATTTGGGCGCTTATGGCTACACCTTC. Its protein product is CASSVNLGAYGYTF. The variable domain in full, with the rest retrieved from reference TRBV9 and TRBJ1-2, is DSGVTQTPKHLITATGQRVTLRCSPRSGDLSVYWYQQSLDQGLQFLIQYYNGEERAKGNILERFSAQQFPDLHSELNLSSLELGDSALYFCASSVNLGAYGYTFGSGTRLTVV.

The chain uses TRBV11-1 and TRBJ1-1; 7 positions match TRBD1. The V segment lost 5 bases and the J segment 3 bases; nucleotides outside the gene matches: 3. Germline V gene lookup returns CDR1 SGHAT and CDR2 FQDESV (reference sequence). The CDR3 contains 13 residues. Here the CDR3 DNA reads TGTGCCAGCAGCGCCGGGACAGACACTGAAGCTTTCTTT. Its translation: CASSAGTDTEAFF.

CDR3 bases: TGTGCCAGCAGGAAACAGGGTGGTGGAAACACCATATATTTT. Translating it yields CASRKQGGGNTIYF. This chain links TRBV2 with TRBJ1-3; a weak D match, TRBD1 (6 bases). Trimming removed 6 bases at V and 3 bases at J, with 12 bases between. The germline V gene encodes CDR1 SNHLY and CDR2 FYNNEI. The CDR3 runs 14 residues.

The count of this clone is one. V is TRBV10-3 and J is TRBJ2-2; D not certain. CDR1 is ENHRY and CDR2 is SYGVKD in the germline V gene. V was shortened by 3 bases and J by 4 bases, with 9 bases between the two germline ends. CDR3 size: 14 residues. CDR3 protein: CAISEGVFTGELFF. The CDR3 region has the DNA TGTGCCATCAGTGAAGGAGTGTTCACCGGGGAGCTGTTTTTT.

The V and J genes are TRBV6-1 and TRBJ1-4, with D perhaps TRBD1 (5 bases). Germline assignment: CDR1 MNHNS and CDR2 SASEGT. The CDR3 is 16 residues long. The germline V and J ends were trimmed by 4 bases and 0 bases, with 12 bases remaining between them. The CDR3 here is CASSGRTRSTNEKLFF. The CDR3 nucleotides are TGTGCCAGCAGTGGGCGGACACGTTCAACTAATGAAAAACTGTTTTTT.

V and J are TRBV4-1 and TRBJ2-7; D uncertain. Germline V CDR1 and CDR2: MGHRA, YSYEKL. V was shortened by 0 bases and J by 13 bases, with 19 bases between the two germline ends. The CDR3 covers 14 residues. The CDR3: CASSQDPRRGQRYF. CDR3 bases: TGCGCCAGCAGCCAAGATCCGAGGCGAGGCCAGCGATACTTC.

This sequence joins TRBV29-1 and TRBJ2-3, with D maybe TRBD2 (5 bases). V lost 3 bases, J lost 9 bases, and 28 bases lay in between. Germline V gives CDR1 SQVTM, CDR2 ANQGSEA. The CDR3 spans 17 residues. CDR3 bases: TGCAGCGTTGATGGCGCCCGGGGAACCCCAAGTCACGAAACGCAGTATTTT. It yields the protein CSVDGARGTPSHETQYF.

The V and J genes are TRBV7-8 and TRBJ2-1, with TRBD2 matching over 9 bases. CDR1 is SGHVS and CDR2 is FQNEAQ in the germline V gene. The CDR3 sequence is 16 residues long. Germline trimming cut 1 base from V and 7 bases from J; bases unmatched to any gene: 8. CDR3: CASSLVAGGPGNEQFF. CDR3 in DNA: TGTGCCAGCAGCTTAGTCGCGGGAGGGCCGGGGAATGAGCAGTTCTTC.

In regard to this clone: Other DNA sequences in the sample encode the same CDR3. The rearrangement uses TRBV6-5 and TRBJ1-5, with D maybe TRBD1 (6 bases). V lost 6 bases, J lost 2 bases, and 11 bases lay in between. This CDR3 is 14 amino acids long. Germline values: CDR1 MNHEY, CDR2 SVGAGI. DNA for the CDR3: TGTGCCAGCAGCCAAAGACAGGGCAATCAGCCCCAGCATTTT. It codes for CASSQRQGNQPQHF.

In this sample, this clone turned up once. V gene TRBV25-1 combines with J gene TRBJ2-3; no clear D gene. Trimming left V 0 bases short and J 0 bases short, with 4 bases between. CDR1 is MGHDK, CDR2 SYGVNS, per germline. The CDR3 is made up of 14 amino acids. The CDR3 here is CASSEYKSTDTQYF. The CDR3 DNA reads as TGTGCCAGCAGTGAATATAAAAGCACAGATACGCAGTATTTT. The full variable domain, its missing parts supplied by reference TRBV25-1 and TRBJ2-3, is EADIYQTPRYLVIGTGKKITLECSQTMGHDKMYWYQQDPGMELHLIHYSYGVNSTEKGDLSSESTVSRIRTEHFPLTLESARPSHTSQYLCASSEYKSTDTQYFGPGTRLTVL.

This chain's CDR3 is CASSETGYPINSPLHF. The CDR3 DNA is TGTGCCAGCAGTGAAACGGGGTACCCTATAAATTCACCCCTCCACTTT. The gene calls are TRBV2 and TRBJ1-6, with D unclear. V was pared by 2 bases and J by 7 bases, with 15 bases between. In germline, CDR1 is SNHLY, CDR2 FYNNEI. This CDR3 is 16 amino acids long.

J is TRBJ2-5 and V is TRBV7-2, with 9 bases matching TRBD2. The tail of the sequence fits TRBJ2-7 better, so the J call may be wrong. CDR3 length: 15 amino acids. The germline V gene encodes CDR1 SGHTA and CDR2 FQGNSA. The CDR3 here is CASSFNLAGVSEQYF. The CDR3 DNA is TGTGCCAGCAGCTTTAACTTAGCGGGAGTCAGCGAGCAGTACTTC.

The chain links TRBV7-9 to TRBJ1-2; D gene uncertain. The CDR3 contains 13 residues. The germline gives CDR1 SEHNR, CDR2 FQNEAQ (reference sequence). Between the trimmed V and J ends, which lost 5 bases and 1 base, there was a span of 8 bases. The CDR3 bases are TGTGCCAGCAGCCTTTACATTAACTATGGCTACACCTTC. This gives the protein CASSLYINYGYTF.

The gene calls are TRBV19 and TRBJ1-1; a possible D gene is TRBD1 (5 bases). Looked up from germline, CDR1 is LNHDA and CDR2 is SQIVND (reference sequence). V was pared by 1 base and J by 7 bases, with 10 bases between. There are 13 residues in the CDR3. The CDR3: CASSIGWGGEAFF. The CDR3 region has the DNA TGTGCCAGTAGTATAGGCTGGGGGGGTGAAGCTTTCTTT.

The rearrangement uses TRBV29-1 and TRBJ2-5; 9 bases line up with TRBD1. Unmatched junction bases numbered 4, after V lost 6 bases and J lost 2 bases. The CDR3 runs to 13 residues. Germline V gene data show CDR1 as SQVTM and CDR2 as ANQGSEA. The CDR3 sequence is CSVDRGTQETQYF. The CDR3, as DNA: TGCAGCGTGGACAGGGGAACTCAAGAGACCCAGTACTTC.

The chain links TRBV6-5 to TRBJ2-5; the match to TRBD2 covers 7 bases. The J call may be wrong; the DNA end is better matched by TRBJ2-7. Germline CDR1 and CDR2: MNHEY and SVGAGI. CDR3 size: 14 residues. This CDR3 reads CASRGGISTYEQYF. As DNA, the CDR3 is TGTGCCAGCAGGGGAGGGATATCCACCTACGAGCAGTACTTC.

CDR3 bases: TGTGCCAGCAGTGCGGGGGGTCGAAACACTGAAGCTTTCTTT. Amino acids: CASSAGGRNTEAFF. The gene calls are TRBV2 and TRBJ1-1; maybe TRBD1 (5 bases). The V end was cut by 4 bases, the J end by 2 bases, with 11 bases between. The length of the CDR3 is 14 residues. The germline V gene encodes CDR1 SNHLY and CDR2 FYNNEI.